Below, one T cell receptor (beta chain) is given with its context. Its cognate antigen is unknown. Some clones are missing from TCRdb's copy, which holds only in-frame ones; the method was immunoSEQ multiplex PCR. This sample has just over 2,000,000 clones, with around 96% found just once. Naive CD8 cells lacked CD45RO, underwent positive selection for CCR7 and left out terminally differentiated effector memory CD45RA+ cells. This entry is derived from a study of shared clonotypes between healthy human individuals. Overall study context: A few men and a couple of women, aged 18 to 49, were donors. General study points: What limited the represented genetic and exposure-history diversity was the small number of donors. All-four-donor shared clonotypes had higher generation probabilities than non-shared clonotypes did.

From germline, CDR1 is LGHNA and CDR2 YSLEER. J was trimmed by 7 bases and V by 1 base; bases with no gene match: 16. The CDR3 loop spans 18 amino acids. The chain uses TRBV4-3 and TRBJ2-1; 7 positions agree with TRBD2. The material sequenced was naive CD8+ T cells sorted from blood. This clonotype was sampled from a man younger than 35 in good health. CDR3 sequence reads: CASSQAPIWGEGLNEQFF. The CDR3 bases are TGCGCCAGCAGCCAAGCCCCTATCTGGGGGGAGGGCCTGAATGAGCAGTTCTTC.